This T cell receptor beta chain was found in a study of T cell responses to AZD1222 COVID-19 vaccine. In regard to this clone: The antigen is unknown.

Broader study findings: Among those given AZD1222, only five to seven were seropositive at baseline. Unmutated variant regions are reportedly targeted by nearly half of spike-specific TCRs.

The CDR3 is 15 amino acids. Germline CDR1 and CDR2: KGHSH and LQKENI. Deletions cut 4 bases from V and 0 bases from J, with 10 bases between. TCRdb's table, derived via immunoSEQ multiplex PCR, lists solely in-frame clones and lacks some. The sample yields around 150,000 clones, about 92% seen once. The TCR was taken from an adult who received the AZD1222 COVID-19 vaccine. Specimen: peripheral blood, collected 28 days after the second AZD1222 dose. The chain uses TRBV18 and TRBJ1-3; possibly TRBD1 for D (6 bases). The CDR3 loop reads CASSLGQLSGNTIYF. Here the CDR3 DNA reads TGTGCCAGCTCACTCGGACAGCTCTCTGGAAACACCATATATTTT.